A selection of T cell receptor beta chains follows, all from one sample in a study of cytomegalovirus exposure and HLA in healthy donors. Sequencing used immunoSEQ multiplex PCR; TCRdb keeps in-frame clones, though not all of them. The sample shows about 200,000 clones, roughly 80% of them seen only once. Sequencing was done on a sample of PBMCs. The receptors stem from a male donor in good health and CMV-seropositive. CDR3s include the opening cysteine and the closing phenylalanine or tryptophan. Each record gives: V gene, D gene, clone size, J gene, CDR3 protein, CDR3 DNA. A D gene is named only where the DNA matches it firmly. Not all rows give a size; the values are once, few, many and, for expanded clones, a class.

TRBV5-1	TRBD1	.	TRBJ2-7	CASSPRQGAGEQYF	TGCGCCAGCAGCCCCAGACAGGGGGCTGGCGAGCAGTACTTC
TRBV4-3	TRBD1	.	TRBJ2-3	CASSQARGQGSTDTQYF	TGCGCCAGCAGCCAAGCTCGGGGACAGGGAAGCACAGATACGCAGTATTTT
TRBV6-4	.	.	TRBJ1-6	CASSGQLGSPLHF	TGTGCCAGCAGCGGACAGTTAGGATCACCCCTCCACTTT
TRBV27	TRBD1	.	TRBJ1-5	CATGRTGGGQPQHF	TGTGCCACCGGGAGGACAGGGGGCGGCCAGCCCCAGCATTTT
TRBV7-3	TRBD1	few	TRBJ2-4	CASSLTGGAGVNIQYF	TGTGCCAGCAGCTTAACAGGGGGCGCCGGGGTAAACATTCAGTACTTC
TRBV27	TRBD2	.	TRBJ2-7	CASSLSGLAGSSYEQYF	TGTGCCAGCAGTTTATCGGGACTAGCGGGGAGCTCCTACGAGCAGTACTTC
TRBV6-5	TRBD1	few	TRBJ1-2	CASSSGTDGYTF	TGTGCCAGCAGTTCGGGGACAGATGGCTACACCTTC
TRBV28	.	once	TRBJ2-2	CASQGRGNTGELFF	TGTGCCAGCCAGGGCAGGGGAAACACCGGGGAGCTGTTTTTT
TRBV4-1	TRBD1	.	TRBJ2-7	CASSQATGSTTYEQYF	TGCGCCAGCAGCCAAGCGACAGGGAGTACAACCTACGAGCAGTACTTC
TRBV6-5	TRBD1	.	TRBJ1-4	CASSYARGRREKLFF	TGTGCCAGCAGTTACGCCAGGGGGCGCCGGGAAAAACTGTTTTTT
TRBV7-8	TRBD2	.	TRBJ2-3	CASSLGLAGVDTQYF	TGTGCCAGCAGCTTAGGACTAGCGGGAGTAGATACGCAGTATTTT
TRBV5-1	.	.	TRBJ2-7	CASSLTEALGYEQYF	TGCGCCAGCAGCTTGACTGAAGCGCTTGGCTACGAGCAGTACTTC
TRBV18	TRBD1	.	TRBJ1-3	CASSKGTGGASSGNTIYF	TGTGCCAGCTCAAAGGGGACAGGGGGCGCGTCGTCCGGAAACACCATATATTTT
TRBV11-3	.	.	TRBJ2-3	CASSVGGNTDTQYF	TGTGCCAGCAGCGTCGGGGGTAACACAGATACGCAGTATTTT
TRBV9	TRBD1	few	TRBJ2-7	CASSVLQTGHEQYF	TGTGCCAGCAGCGTACTTCAGACAGGGCACGAGCAGTACTTC
TRBV18	TRBD1	.	TRBJ2-1	CASSPTGKRHNEQFF	TGTGCCAGCTCACCGACAGGGAAAAGGCACAATGAGCAGTTCTTC
TRBV6-1	.	.	TRBJ1-1	CASSSWGREGTEAFF	TGTGCCAGCAGTTCCTGGGGGCGGGAGGGGACTGAAGCTTTCTTT
TRBV5-4	TRBD1	few	TRBJ1-2	CASSRETGTYGYTF	TGTGCCAGCAGCCGAGAGACAGGGACCTATGGCTACACCTTC
TRBV30	.	.	TRBJ1-6	CASESSYNSPLHF	TGTGCCTCCGAGAGCTCCTATAATTCACCCCTCCACTTT
TRBV28	TRBD1	.	TRBJ2-7	CASSRPGQAMHEQYF	TGTGCCAGCAGTCGACCGGGACAGGCTATGCACGAGCAGTACTTC
TRBV7-2	TRBD1	.	TRBJ1-6	CASSNRDSSYNSPLHF	TGTGCCAGCAGCAACCGGGACAGCTCCTATAATTCACCCCTCCACTTT
TRBV28	TRBD2	once	TRBJ2-5	CASNSQTSGRVETQYF	TGTGCCAGCAATAGCCAGACTAGCGGGAGGGTAGAGACCCAGTACTTC
TRBV5-6	.	.	TRBJ1-5	CASSWGRFGSNQPQHF	TGTGCCAGCAGCTGGGGGCGTTTCGGAAGCAATCAGCCCCAGCATTTT
TRBV7-2	.	.	TRBJ1-2	CASSYSGSVGGYTF	TGTGCCAGCAGCTACTCCGGGAGCGTTGGTGGCTACACCTTC
TRBV28	.	once	TRBJ1-1	CASSFLQGVDAFF	TGTGCCAGCAGTTTCTTACAGGGCGTTGATGCTTTCTTT
TRBV7-6	.	.	TRBJ2-6	CASSARQVGGSGANVLTF	TGTGCCAGCAGCGCCCGACAGGTTGGCGGCTCTGGGGCCAACGTCCTGACTTTC
TRBV27	.	.	TRBJ1-1	CASSLYEDTEAFF	TGTGCCAGCAGTTTGTACGAGGACACTGAAGCTTTCTTT
TRBV5-1	.	.	TRBJ1-4	CASSLDAVGASLIEKLFF	TGCGCCAGCAGCTTGGATGCGGTAGGGGCCAGCCTCATTGAAAAACTGTTTTTT
TRBV7-2	.	.	TRBJ2-1	CASRAGSGSYNEQFF	TGTGCCAGCAGAGCGGGTTCGGGCTCCTACAATGAGCAGTTCTTC
TRBV28	.	.	TRBJ2-1	CASSLWGAGAIYNEQFF	TGTGCCAGCAGTTTATGGGGGGCGGGGGCGATCTACAATGAGCAGTTCTTC
TRBV21-1	.	.	TRBJ1-2	CASSNRSVGYTF	TGTGCCAGCAGCAATAGGAGTGTCGGCTACACCTTC
TRBV19	.	.	TRBJ2-1	CASSTMTGNEQFF	TGTGCCAGTAGTACCATGACAGGCAATGAGCAGTTCTTC
TRBV28	TRBD1	.	TRBJ2-7	CASTPEGQGISEQYF	TGTGCCAGCACCCCCGAAGGACAGGGAATCAGCGAGCAGTACTTC
TRBV7-2	.	.	TRBJ1-5	CASSLVGHYSNQPQHF	TGTGCCAGCAGCTTAGTAGGACACTATAGCAATCAGCCCCAGCATTTT
TRBV6-1	TRBD2	.	TRBJ2-7	CASSAPTSGWTYNKEQYF	TGTGCCAGCAGTGCCCCGACTAGCGGGTGGACCTATAATAAGGAGCAGTACTTC
TRBV4-3	.	.	TRBJ2-3	CASSHRQGQADTQYF	TGCGCCAGCAGCCATAGACAAGGTCAGGCAGATACGCAGTATTTT
TRBV28	.	once	TRBJ2-7	CASIFSGKSYEQYF	TGTGCCAGCATATTTTCCGGGAAATCCTACGAGCAGTACTTC
TRBV18	.	.	TRBJ1-2	CASSPPPRGSYGYTF	TGTGCCAGCTCACCTCCCCCCCGGGGGTCCTATGGCTACACCTTC
TRBV6-5	.	once	TRBJ1-3	CASSFNPQGSGNTIYF	TGTGCCAGCAGTTTCAACCCCCAGGGCTCTGGAAACACCATATATTTT
TRBV6-5	TRBD1	.	TRBJ1-2	CASSYSGQAPNYGYTF	TGTGCCAGCAGTTACTCCGGACAGGCCCCTAACTATGGCTACACCTTC
TRBV7-9	.	.	TRBJ1-1	CASSPSRGRLDDTEAFF	TGTGCCAGCAGCCCATCCCGGGGGAGGCTGGATGACACTGAAGCTTTCTTT
TRBV19	.	once	TRBJ2-3	CASSTGPTGSYTQYF	TGTGCCAGTAGTACCGGGCCTACAGGGTCCTATACGCAGTATTTT
TRBV29-1	TRBD1	.	TRBJ2-7	CSGRTGSSYEQYF	TGCAGCGGTAGGACAGGGAGCTCCTACGAGCAGTACTTC
TRBV7-7	TRBD1	.	TRBJ2-3	CASSLDRLGDTQYF	TGTGCCAGCAGCCTGGACAGGTTAGGGGATACGCAGTATTTT
TRBV29-1	TRBD1	.	TRBJ2-7	CSVGSRGRGAGHYEQYF	TGCAGCGTTGGGAGCAGGGGGCGGGGTGCCGGGCACTACGAGCAGTACTTC
TRBV5-6	TRBD2	.	TRBJ2-5	CASSPLRESGETQYF	TGTGCCAGCAGCCCTTTGCGGGAGTCGGGGGAGACCCAGTACTTC
TRBV7-2	.	.	TRBJ2-3	CASSFGASTDTQYF	TGTGCCAGCAGCTTTGGGGCGAGCACAGATACGCAGTATTTT
TRBV9	TRBD2	.	TRBJ2-1	CASSVGSSGANEQFF	TGTGCCAGCAGCGTAGGGTCTAGCGGGGCCAATGAGCAGTTCTTC
TRBV6-1	TRBD1	.	TRBJ2-5	CASSLKRTGRETQYF	TGTGCCAGCAGTCTCAAGCGGACAGGGCGGGAGACCCAGTACTTC
TRBV7-6	.	.	TRBJ2-1	CASSFLVGSYNEQFF	TGTGCCAGCAGCTTTCTCGTCGGGTCCTACAATGAGCAGTTCTTC
TRBV29-1	.	.	TRBJ2-1	CSSRDTNEQFF	TGCAGCAGTAGGGACACAAATGAGCAGTTCTTC
TRBV28	.	.	TRBJ2-7	CASRHLWTAYEQYF	TGTGCCAGCAGACACCTATGGACAGCCTACGAGCAGTACTTC
TRBV6-1	.	.	TRBJ1-6	CASRESGISPLHF	TGTGCCAGCAGGGAATCAGGTATCTCACCCCTCCACTTT